The 17 T cell receptor beta chains listed next were all sequenced from one sample in a study of T cell changes during pregnancy in multiple sclerosis. Assay: immunoSEQ multiplex PCR; the TCRdb copy retains only in-frame clones and omits some. The table shows tens of thousands of clones, with 90% to 95% occurring only once. Here the sequenced sample was CD8+ T cells from peripheral blood mononuclear cells, taken in the second trimester of pregnancy. These receptors were taken from a female donor with multiple sclerosis, enrolled in a pregnancy study.

The chain couples TRBV19 to TRBJ2-7, with 9 bases lining up with TRBD1. The V gene end was trimmed by 5 bases and the J gene end by 9 bases; junction bases not matched to a gene: 8. The CDR3 is made up of 13 amino acids. Germline CDR1 LNHDA, CDR2 SQIVND (reference sequence). CDR3 residues: CASSVGQGFVQYF. The CDR3 region has the DNA TGTGCCAGTAGTGTGGGACAGGGCTTTGTGCAGTACTTC.

In its sample, this clone was seen a few times. The chain joins TRBV18 to TRBJ1-1; D may be TRBD1 (5 bases). V lost 1 base to trimming and J lost 0 bases, with 9 bases between them. CDR3 length: 15 residues. Looked up from germline, CDR1 is KGHSH and CDR2 is LQKENI. The CDR3: CASSPRGLLNTEAFF. CDR3 sequence (DNA): TGTGCCAGCTCACCACGGGGACTTCTGAACACTGAAGCTTTCTTT.

The V call is TRBV5-5, the J call TRBJ1-1; TRBD1 agrees at 7 bases. Germline assignment: CDR1 SGHKS and CDR2 YYEKEE (reference sequence). Trimming removed 0 bases from V and 4 bases from J; junction bases left unmatched: 3. The CDR3 spans 14 residues. DNA for the CDR3: TGTGCCAGCAGCTTGGCTTCAGGGGGCACTGAAGCTTTCTTT. This translates into CASSLASGGTEAFF.

J is TRBJ1-2 and V is TRBV7-6, with 11 bases aligning to TRBD1. J lost 5 bases, V lost 5 bases, and 7 bases had no gene match. Germline CDR1 and CDR2: SGHVS and FNYEAQ. This CDR3 is built from 15 residues. The CDR3 is CASSPGTGGTYGYTF. CDR3 nucleotides: TGTGCCAGCAGCCCCGGGACAGGGGGGACATATGGCTACACCTTC.

This rearrangement joins TRBV2 to TRBJ1-6; TRBD1 might be the D (6 bases). Germline V gives CDR1 SNHLY, CDR2 FYNNEI. The ends were cut back, 6 bases at V and 5 bases at J, with 17 bases in the middle. The length of the CDR3 is 16 residues. CDR3 amino acids: CASRFRQAIDNSPLHF. CDR3 DNA: TGTGCCAGCAGATTCAGACAGGCCATCGATAATTCACCCCTCCACTTT. Full variable domain (rest looked up from reference TRBV2 and TRBJ1-6): EPEVTQTPSHQVTQMGQEVILRCVPISNHLYFYWYRQILGQKVEFLVSFYNNEISEKSEIFDDQFSVERPDGSNFTLKIRSTKLEDSAMYFCASRFRQAIDNSPLHFGNGTRLTVT.

CDR3 sequence reads: CASSRLEGAHYEQYF. The CDR3 DNA reads TGTGCCAGCAGCCGCCTCGAGGGGGCCCACTACGAGCAGTACTTC. V is TRBV4-2 and J is TRBJ2-7; TRBD1 agrees at 7 bases. Trimming removed 4 bases from V and 3 bases from J; junction bases left unmatched: 9. The CDR3 extends over 15 amino acids. Germline values: CDR1 LGHNA, CDR2 YNFKEQ.

The chain couples TRBV15 to TRBJ2-5; TRBD1 is a possible D gene (6 bases). Trimming shortened V by 3 bases and J by 3 bases, and 11 bases separated the two germline ends. The CDR3 spans 14 residues. Germline V lookup: CDR1 LNHNV, CDR2 YYDKDF (reference sequence). DNA for the CDR3: TGTGCCACCAGCAGCCCGGACAGAAAAGAGACCCAGTACTTC. Amino acids: CATSSPDRKETQYF.

J is TRBJ2-7 and V is TRBV7-9; 9 nucleotides align to TRBD2. Germline trimming cut 5 bases from V and 2 bases from J; bases unmatched to any gene: 7. Germline V lookup: CDR1 SEHNR, CDR2 FQNEAQ (reference sequence). The CDR3 length is 15 residues. The chain's CDR3 is CASSVSGGLPYEQYF. CDR3 DNA sequence: TGTGCCAGCAGCGTTAGCGGGGGACTGCCCTACGAGCAGTACTTC.

J is TRBJ1-1 and V is TRBV6-5, with D possibly TRBD1 on 5 matching bases. The V end was cut by 4 bases, the J end by 3 bases, with 12 bases between. The CDR3 spans 14 residues. Germline-derived CDR1 and CDR2 are MNHEY and SVGAGI. CDR3 nucleotide sequence: TGTGCCAGCAGTTCAAGGACGGGGGACACTGAAGCTTTCTTT. Translated, it gives CASSSRTGDTEAFF.

The chain uses TRBV7-9 and TRBJ1-5; 9 positions match TRBD1. The CDR3 runs to 17 residues. The germline CDR1 and CDR2 sequences are SEHNR and FQNEAQ (reference sequence). The V and J ends lost 5 bases and 4 bases, in that order; junction bases with no gene match: 12. The CDR3 region is CASSIGTDRGSNQPQHF. CDR3 sequence (DNA): TGTGCCAGCAGCATAGGCACGGACAGGGGCTCAAATCAGCCCCAGCATTTT.

In nucleotides, the CDR3 is TGTGCCAGCAGCGTATCCCAGCTGGGACTATACTCCTACAATGAGCAGTTCTTC. Its protein is CASSVSQLGLYSYNEQFF. The chain is built from TRBV9 and TRBJ2-1, with 7 bases identical to TRBD2. Germline values: CDR1 SGDLS, CDR2 YYNGEE. There are 18 residues in the CDR3. V lost 1 base, J lost 0 bases, and 10 bases stayed unmatched.

This chain uses TRBV14 with TRBJ2-3, with TRBD2 as a possible D gene (6 bases). Germline assignment: CDR1 SGHDN and CDR2 FVKESK. V lost 4 bases, J lost 2 bases, and 13 bases lay in between. The CDR3 spans 15 residues. CDR3: CASSPSAGFTDTQYF. CDR3 DNA: TGTGCCAGCAGCCCGTCAGCGGGTTTCACAGATACGCAGTATTTT.

This clone was observed once. The chain combines TRBV10-1 with TRBJ2-3; 12 bases fit TRBD2. In germline, CDR1 is WNHNN, CDR2 SYGVQD (reference sequence). The CDR3 length is 19 residues. Trimming took 6 bases from V and 2 from J; bases not matched to a gene: 15. The CDR3 DNA is TGCGCCAGCAGCACCACCAGACTAGCGGGAGTTACGGACACAGATACGCAGTATTTT. It codes for CASSTTRLAGVTDTDTQYF.

This clone ranks as medium-sized (0.01 to 0.1%). The chain joins TRBV27 to TRBJ1-2, with 9 positions matching TRBD1. Germline V gene data show CDR1 as MNHEY and CDR2 as SMNVEV (reference sequence). CDR3 length equals 13 residues. J gave up 8 bases and V 4 bases, and 5 bases lay outside the gene matches. The CDR3 loop reads CASSSGTGFGYTF. Written as DNA, the CDR3 is TGTGCCAGCAGTTCCGGGACAGGGTTCGGCTACACCTTC.

J is TRBJ2-2 and V is TRBV18, with D unresolved. The germline V gene encodes CDR1 KGHSH and CDR2 LQKENI. Trimming took 3 bases from V and 0 from J, leaving 17 bases between them. The CDR3 spans 18 residues. DNA of the CDR3: TGTGCCAGCTCACCTCTCTCCCTCCCCGGTCCGAACACCGGGGAGCTGTTTTTT. Protein sequence: CASSPLSLPGPNTGELFF.

This chain connects TRBV27 to TRBJ2-1; 7 bases agree with TRBD2. This CDR3 spans 13 amino acids. The V and J ends lost 1 base and 8 bases, in that order; junction bases with no gene match: 2. Germline V gives CDR1 MNHEY, CDR2 SMNVEV (reference sequence). The CDR3 DNA reads TGTGCCAGCAGTTTATTGGGGGGGGATGAGCAGTTCTTC. This gives the protein CASSLLGGDEQFF.

CDR3 region: CASSFEGTGQETQYF. Here the CDR3 DNA reads TGCGCCAGCAGCTTTGAGGGAACGGGTCAAGAGACCCAGTACTTC. This rearrangement joins TRBV5-1 to TRBJ2-5, with D perhaps TRBD2 (5 bases). Trimming removed 2 bases from V and 2 bases from J, with 13 bases in between. CDR1 SGHRS and CDR2 YFSETQ come from the germline V gene. The CDR3 consists of 15 residues.